This passage covers 32 T cell receptor beta chains from one sample sequenced in a study of T-cell reconstitution after alpha-beta-depleted transplantation in children. A library of TCRbeta sequences, prepared with unique molecular identifiers, was generated. TCRdb reanalysed the PCR reads using MiXCR and keeps one entry per CDR3 protein. The sample carries 780,000 or so distinct CDR3 sequences, 15% to 20% recorded once. The specimen was PBMCs, mostly from graft donor cells, collected 360 days after TCRalphabeta/CD19-depleted stem cell transplant. Every receptor here comes from a male patient between 5 and 17 years old who had a stem cell transplant for acute lymphoblastic leukemia, so the T cells may come from the graft donor.

The chain joins TRBV12-3 or TRBV12-4 to TRBJ2-3, with 7 bases aligning to TRBD2. The CDR3 loop spans 14 amino acids. V shed 3 bases and J 5 bases; nucleotides not matched to a gene: 5. CDR3 protein: CASSFWLAEDTQYF. CDR3 nucleotides: TGTGCCAGCAGTTTCTGGCTAGCGGAAGATACGCAGTATTTT.

This clonotype showed up just a few times. The chain joins TRBV5-1 to TRBJ2-7; 11 bases are a match to TRBD2. The germline gives CDR1 SGHRS, CDR2 YFSETQ. V gave up 0 bases and J gave up 3 bases; unmatched junction bases: 11. This CDR3 region has 18 residues. CDR3 residues: CASSLVTSGSFGDYEQYF. CDR3 DNA sequence: TGCGCCAGCAGCTTGGTAACTAGCGGGAGCTTTGGGGACTACGAGCAGTACTTC.

The rearrangement links TRBV24-1 to TRBJ2-5; the match to TRBD1 covers 7 bases. V lost 9 bases, J lost 6 bases, and 15 bases stayed unmatched. Germline CDR1 and CDR2: KGHDR and SFDVKD. The CDR3 totals 15 residues. CDR3 loop: CATPQDTGERKTQYF. The CDR3 nucleotides are TGTGCCACCCCTCAGGACACAGGGGAAAGGAAGACCCAGTACTTC.

This chain links TRBV4-1 with TRBJ2-3; no reliable D call. The germline CDR1 and CDR2 sequences are MGHRA and YSYEKL. Trimming took off 0 bases at V and 0 bases at J, with 7 bases between the two ends. The CDR3 has 15 amino acids. CDR3 region: CASSQDSVSTDTQYF. CDR3 in DNA: TGCGCCAGCAGCCAAGATTCGGTTAGCACAGATACGCAGTATTTT.

This clonotype turned up a few times. This chain joins TRBV12-3 or TRBV12-4 and TRBJ2-3; D gene unclear. Trimming removed 4 bases at V and 0 bases at J, with 8 bases between. CDR3 length: 14 amino acids. The CDR3 reads CASSSTASTDTQYF. CDR3 DNA sequence: TGTGCCAGCAGTTCAACAGCTAGCACAGATACGCAGTATTTT.

The CDR3, as DNA: TGCGCCAGCAGCATTTTAAGGACAGGAGCTAACTATGGCTACACCTTC. This encodes CASSILRTGANYGYTF. V and J are TRBV5-1 and TRBJ1-2, with 7 bases matching TRBD1. The V and J ends lost 4 bases and 0 bases, in that order; junction bases with no gene match: 9. Germline CDR1 SGHRS, CDR2 YFSETQ. The CDR3 is 16 amino acids. The full variable domain, in which reference TRBV5-1 and TRBJ1-2 provide the parts outside the CDR3, is KAGVTQTPRYLIKTRGQQVTLSCSPISGHRSVSWYQQTPGQGLQFLFEYFSETQRNKGNFPGRFSGRQFSNSRSEMNVSTLELGDSALYLCASSILRTGANYGYTFGSGTRLTVV.

The chain carries TRBV28 and TRBJ2-3; 8 bases are a match to TRBD2. The CDR3 consists of 20 residues. The V and J ends lost 5 bases and 4 bases, in that order; junction bases with no gene match: 23. Germline loops: CDR1 MDHEN, CDR2 SYDVKM. CDR3 sequence: CASSPVYGRLAGPYADTQYF. The CDR3 nucleotides are TGTGCCAGCAGTCCCGTTTATGGGCGATTAGCGGGACCGTACGCAGATACGCAGTATTTT.

This clonotype was counted ten times or more. DNA for the CDR3: TGTGCCAGCAGTTCCTTGACAGAGGACGAGCAGTACTTC. It translates to CASSSLTEDEQYF. The chain employs TRBV28 and TRBJ2-7, with a tentative D call TRBD1 (5 bases). V was shortened by 4 bases and J by 5 bases, with 12 bases between the two germline ends. From germline, CDR1 is MDHEN and CDR2 SYDVKM. There are 13 residues in the CDR3.

Note on this clonotype: A much larger clone lies a single base off, so this may be a read error. The J gene is TRBJ2-2, the V gene TRBV4-2; D uncertain. V was clipped by 11 bases and J by 2 bases, with 9 bases between them. The CDR3 extends over 12 amino acids. Germline V lookup: CDR1 LGHNA, CDR2 YNFKEQ. The CDR3 DNA reads as TGTGCCGGCGCGAAAAACACCGGGGAGCTGTTTTTT. Protein product: CAGAKNTGELFF.

The chain has TRBV20-1 and TRBJ2-3, with D possibly TRBD2 on 5 matching bases. V shed 0 bases and J shed 1 base, with 17 bases lying between them. The CDR3 has 17 residues. From germline, CDR1 is DFQATT and CDR2 SNEGSKA (reference sequence). CDR3 in DNA: TGCAGTGCTAGAGATTTCGTCCTAGCACTCCGCACAGATACGCAGTATTTT. This encodes CSARDFVLALRTDTQYF.

On this clonotype: One junction end does not reproduce the germline sequence, and a read error may be involved. In DNA form, the CDR3 reads TGTGCCAGCGGCCCTGGACCCTTCTACAATGAGCAGTTTTTC. Amino acids: CASGPGPFYNEQFF. The chain has TRBV7-8 and TRBJ2-1, with D hard to call. This CDR3 has 14 amino acids. Germline V lookup: CDR1 SGHVS, CDR2 FQNEAQ. The full variable domain, rest sourced from reference TRBV7-8 and TRBJ2-1, is GAGVSQSPRYKVAKRGQDVALRCDPISGHVSLFWYQQALGQGPEFLTYFQNEAQLDKSGLPSDRFFAERPEGSVSTLKIQRTQQEDSAVYLCASGPGPFYNEQFFGPGTRLTVL.

This clonotype was counted only a few times. The chain is built from TRBV20-1 and TRBJ1-4; D perhaps matches TRBD1 (6 bases). In germline, CDR1 is DFQATT, CDR2 SNEGSKA (reference sequence). The CDR3 contains 15 residues. V lost 4 bases, J lost 8 bases, and 20 bases lay in between. This CDR3 reads CSATNRDTQGEKLFF. In DNA form, the CDR3 reads TGCAGTGCTACAAACCGGGACACCCAAGGGGAAAAACTGTTTTTT.

The rearrangement links TRBV4-1 to TRBJ2-6; the match to TRBD1 covers 9 bases. Germline V gene lookup returns CDR1 MGHRA and CDR2 YSYEKL. CDR3 length: 18 amino acids. V lost 4 bases, J lost 4 bases, and 11 bases stayed unmatched. The CDR3 sequence is CASSPGLYRGQGANVLTF. In DNA form, the CDR3 reads TGCGCCAGCAGCCCAGGGCTCTACAGGGGGCAGGGGGCCAACGTCCTGACTTTC.

J is TRBJ2-2 and V is TRBV20-1; possibly TRBD2 for D (6 bases). Trimming shortened V by 1 base and J by 2 bases, and 17 bases separated the two germline ends. The CDR3 has 17 residues. Germline values: CDR1 DFQATT, CDR2 SNEGSKA (reference sequence). CDR3 in DNA: TGCAGTGCTAGAGTACAACCCGGGACTCTCAACACCGGGGAGCTGTTTTTT. Translation gives CSARVQPGTLNTGELFF.

This chain joins TRBV6-5 and TRBJ1-5, with 7 bases identical to TRBD1. The junction had 7 bases not matched to a gene; V was cut back by 6 bases and J by 5 bases. In germline, CDR1 is MNHEY, CDR2 SVGAGI. The CDR3 has 14 amino acids. CDR3 in DNA: TGTGCCAGCAGCCTCCGGGACAGATATCAGCCCCAGCATTTT. Its translation is CASSLRDRYQPQHF.

This clonotype was seen a few times. This chain links TRBV20-1 with TRBJ2-7; the D is unclear. Germline V CDR1 and CDR2: DFQATT, SNEGSKA (reference sequence). The CDR3 loop spans 16 amino acids. The germline V and J ends were trimmed by 0 bases and 0 bases, with 15 bases remaining between them. The CDR3 protein is CSARDLWSNASYEQYF. CDR3 DNA sequence: TGCAGTGCTAGAGATCTATGGTCTAACGCCTCCTACGAGCAGTACTTC.

The V call is TRBV4-1, the J call TRBJ1-2, with TRBD1 identical over 8 bases. V trimming: 1 base; J trimming: 7 bases; junction bases outside the gene matches: 11. Germline V gene data show CDR1 as MGHRA and CDR2 as YSYEKL. The CDR3 runs 16 residues. CDR3 sequence (DNA): TGCGCCAGCAGCCAAGTTCCCAGGGGGCGTTTCTTTGGCTACACCTTC. Translation: CASSQVPRGRFFGYTF.

The table lists this clonotype with a few counts. The V gene is TRBV20-1, the J gene TRBJ2-3; 8 bases are shared with TRBD2. V gave up 4 bases and J gave up 2 bases; unmatched junction bases: 5. CDR3 size: 14 residues. CDR1 and CDR2 from the germline V gene are DFQATT and SNEGSKA (reference sequence). The CDR3 DNA is TGCAGTGCTAAAAGACTAGCGATCACAGATACGCAGTATTTT. It is translated as CSAKRLAITDTQYF.

There are a few counts of this clonotype. The chain uses TRBV11-2 and TRBJ2-1, with 10 positions matching TRBD1. The length of the CDR3 is 13 residues. J lost 12 bases, V lost 5 bases, and 7 bases had no gene match. The germline gives CDR1 SGHAT, CDR2 FQNNGV. CDR3 DNA sequence: TGTGCCAGCAGCGCTAACCGGGACAGGGGGCAGTTCTTC. This encodes CASSANRDRGQFF.

The rearrangement joins TRBV7-9 to TRBJ2-5; 10 nucleotides line up with TRBD2. The germline gives CDR1 SEHNR, CDR2 FQNEAQ (reference sequence). The length of the CDR3 is 16 residues. With V trimmed by 3 bases and J by 2 bases, 6 bases remained unmatched. The CDR3 bases are TGTGCCAGCAGCTTCGCTGGACTAGCGGAACAAGAGACCCAGTACTTC. Amino acids: CASSFAGLAEQETQYF.

This clonotype occurred a few times. The chain uses TRBV18 and TRBJ1-5; D may be TRBD1 (6 bases). Trimming removed 3 bases from V and 0 bases from J, with 15 bases in between. The CDR3 is made up of 17 amino acids. Per the germline V gene, CDR1 is KGHSH and CDR2 is LQKENI. The DNA of the CDR3 is TGTGCCAGCTCACCCGGACAGCACCTCTATAGCAATCAGCCCCAGCATTTT. This translates into CASSPGQHLYSNQPQHF.

This clonotype showed up many times. The chain has TRBV24-1 and TRBJ2-1; 7 bases agree with TRBD1. The V gene's germline CDR1 is KGHDR and CDR2 SFDVKD. V dropped 9 bases and J dropped 4; count of bases not matched to a gene: 2. The CDR3 length is 12 residues. The CDR3 here is CATSGQYNEQFF. DNA of the CDR3: TGTGCCACCTCGGGACAGTACAATGAGCAGTTCTTC.

This clonotype was recorded a few times. V usage is TRBV24-1 and J usage is TRBJ2-7; D is ambiguous. V was cut by 2 bases and J by 7 bases, with 8 bases left in between. The CDR3 spans 12 residues. CDR1 and CDR2 from the germline V gene are KGHDR and SFDVKD. The CDR3 DNA sequence: TGTGCCACCAGTGATTCCTTTCGGGAGCAGTACTTC. Translation: CATSDSFREQYF.

Many counts were recorded for this clonotype. CDR3 DNA sequence: TGTGCCAGCAGTTTAGGGGGGACAGGAGGGCACGAGCAGTACTTC. It yields the protein CASSLGGTGGHEQYF. This chain connects TRBV12-3 or TRBV12-4 to TRBJ2-7; 8 bases are a match to TRBD1. V was pared by 1 base and J by 5 bases, with 7 bases of the junction left unmatched. The CDR3 loop spans 15 amino acids.

There are a few counts of this clonotype. This chain connects TRBV3-1 to TRBJ2-1; D is possibly TRBD1 (6 bases). V was cut by 3 bases and J by 6 bases, with 9 bases left in between. Germline V lookup: CDR1 LGHDT, CDR2 YNNKEL (reference sequence). The CDR3 contains 13 residues. CDR3 in DNA: TGTGCCAGCAGCCATGGACAGCCCAATGAGCAGTTCTTC. This sequence encodes CASSHGQPNEQFF.

The sample holds a few counts of this clonotype. Here the CDR3 reads CASSWTVTGELFF. The CDR3 DNA is TGCGCCAGCAGCTGGACTGTTACCGGGGAGCTGTTTTTT. The rearrangement links TRBV5-1 to TRBJ2-2; D is perhaps TRBD2 (5 bases). This CDR3 has 13 residues. V shed 3 bases and J shed 5 bases, with 8 bases lying between them. CDR1 SGHRS and CDR2 YFSETQ come from the germline V gene.

This clonotype has at least ten counts. The chain combines TRBV7-9 with TRBJ2-7; 10 bases map to TRBD2. Germline V CDR1 and CDR2: SEHNR, FQNEAQ (reference sequence). With 2 bases clipped from V and 3 bases from J, the junction kept 1 base outside the gene matches. The CDR3 covers 14 residues. The CDR3 nucleotides are TGTGCCAGCAGCTTAAGCGGGAGGGACTACGAGCAGTACTTC. It specifies CASSLSGRDYEQYF.

This clonotype was seen a handful of times. The chain combines TRBV6-2 or TRBV6-3 with TRBJ2-1, with a weak D call TRBD2 (5 bases). The CDR3 contains 18 residues. From germline, CDR1 is MNHEY and CDR2 SVGEGT. V shed 2 bases and J shed 3 bases, with 20 bases lying between them. CDR3 sequence reads: CASSYLLAAVLNYNEQFF. CDR3 in DNA: TGTGCCAGCAGTTACCTATTGGCAGCGGTGCTGAACTACAATGAGCAGTTCTTC.

This clonotype was picked up a small number of times. The V and J genes are TRBV12-3 or TRBV12-4 and TRBJ2-3; unclear D gene. Between the trimmed V and J ends, which lost 1 base and 0 bases, there was a span of 5 bases. The CDR3 length is 14 residues. In nucleotides, the CDR3 is TGTGCCAGCAGTTTAGTTCATAGCACAGATACGCAGTATTTT. It is translated as CASSLVHSTDTQYF.

This clonotype was seen only a few times. The V gene is TRBV5-1, the J gene TRBJ2-7; D perhaps matches TRBD1 (6 bases). CDR1 and CDR2 (germline): SGHRS, YFSETQ. The CDR3 is made up of 15 amino acids. Trimming took 2 bases from V and 3 from J, leaving 15 bases between them. CDR3 DNA: TGCGCCAGCAGCTTACCTCCACAGGGAAACTACGAGCAGTACTTC. Translating gives CASSLPPQGNYEQYF. Drawing the rest from reference TRBV5-1 and TRBJ2-7, the complete variable domain is KAGVTQTPRYLIKTRGQQVTLSCSPISGHRSVSWYQQTPGQGLQFLFEYFSETQRNKGNFPGRFSGRQFSNSRSEMNVSTLELGDSALYLCASSLPPQGNYEQYFGPGTRLTVT.

The rearrangement joins TRBV20-1 to TRBJ1-5, with TRBD1 matching over 7 bases. Unmatched junction bases numbered 14, after V lost 5 bases and J lost 7 bases. Germline V gene data show CDR1 as DFQATT and CDR2 as SNEGSKA (reference sequence). The CDR3 is 15 amino acids. DNA for the CDR3: TGCAGTGCTTGGTCCCCTACAGGGGAGGGCCAGCCCCAGCATTTT. This gives the protein CSAWSPTGEGQPQHF.

The chain recombines TRBV5-1 with TRBJ2-7; D is undetermined. Trimming left V 1 base short and J 0 bases short, with 17 bases between. The germline V gene encodes CDR1 SGHRS and CDR2 YFSETQ. The length of the CDR3 is 17 residues. The CDR3, as DNA: TGCGCCAGCAGCTTGTCCCCCCCCGGTCTGAGCTCCTACGAGCAGTACTTC. Its translation is CASSLSPPGLSSYEQYF.